A single T cell receptor (beta chain) is shown here with its context. Unrecorded immune exposures were likely, despite nominal health at sampling. The sample belongs to a study of cytomegalovirus exposure and HLA in healthy donors. The PCR contained 60 Vbeta and 13 Jbeta primers. In the study's own analysis: Roughly 12 million shared chains were among some 75 million unique TCR beta chains counted in a later analysis. Sequencing used immunoSEQ multiplex PCR; TCRdb keeps in-frame clones, though not all of them. Clone size and the V and J calls come from that table; the DNA yielded D and trimming. The repertoire includes about 160,000 clones, roughly 77% of them detected once, and approximately 3.7% sits in the top ten. Sequencing was carried out using PBMCs. The TCR sequence derives from a man younger than 45 in good health and CMV-seropositive.

The CDR3 sequence: CASSLEAGRGNEQFF. The CDR3 nucleotides read TGTGCCAGCAGCTTAGAGGCAGGGCGGGGGAATGAGCAGTTCTTC. The chain links TRBV7-2 to TRBJ2-1; 7 bases agree with TRBD2. CDR1 is SGHTA and CDR2 is FQGNSA in the germline V gene. This CDR3 contains 15 residues. The ends lost 1 base at V and 7 bases at J; junction bases unmatched: 7. Full variable domain (missing parts from reference TRBV7-2 and TRBJ2-1): GAGVSQSPSNKVTEKGKDVELRCDPISGHTALYWYRQSLGQGLEFLIYFQGNSAPDKSGLPSDRFSAERTGGSVSTLTIQRTQQEDSAVYLCASSLEAGRGNEQFFGPGTRLTVL.